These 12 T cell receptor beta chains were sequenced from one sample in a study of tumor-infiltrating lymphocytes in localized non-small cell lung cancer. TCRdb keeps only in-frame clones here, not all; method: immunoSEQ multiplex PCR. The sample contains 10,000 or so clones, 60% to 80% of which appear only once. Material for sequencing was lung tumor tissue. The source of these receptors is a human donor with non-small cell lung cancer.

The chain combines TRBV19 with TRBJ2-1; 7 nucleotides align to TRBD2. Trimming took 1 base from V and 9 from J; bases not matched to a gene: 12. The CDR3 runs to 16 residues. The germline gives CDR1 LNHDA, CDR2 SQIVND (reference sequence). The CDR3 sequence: CASSIAAGRVGAEQFF. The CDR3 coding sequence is TGTGCCAGTAGTATAGCAGCGGGGAGAGTCGGCGCTGAGCAGTTCTTC. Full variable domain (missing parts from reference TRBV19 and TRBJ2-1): DGGITQSPKYLFRKEGQNVTLSCEQNLNHDAMYWYRQDPGQGLRLIYYSQIVNDFQKGDIAEGYSVSREKKESFPLTVTSAQKNPTAFYLCASSIAAGRVGAEQFFGPGTRLTVL.

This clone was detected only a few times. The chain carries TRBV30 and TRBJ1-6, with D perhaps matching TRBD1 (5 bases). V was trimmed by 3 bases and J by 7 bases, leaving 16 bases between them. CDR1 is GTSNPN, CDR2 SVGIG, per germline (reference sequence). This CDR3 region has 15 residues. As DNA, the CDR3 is TGTGCCTGGAGCGGGGGGAACTATCGAAATTCACCCCTCCACTTT. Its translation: CAWSGGNYRNSPLHF.

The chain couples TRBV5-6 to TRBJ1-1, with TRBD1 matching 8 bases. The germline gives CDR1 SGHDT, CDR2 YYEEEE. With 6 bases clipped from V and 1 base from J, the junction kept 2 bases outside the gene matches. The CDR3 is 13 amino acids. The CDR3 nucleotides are TGTGCCAGCACGGGACAGGAGAACACTGAAGCTTTCTTT. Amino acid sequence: CASTGQENTEAFF.

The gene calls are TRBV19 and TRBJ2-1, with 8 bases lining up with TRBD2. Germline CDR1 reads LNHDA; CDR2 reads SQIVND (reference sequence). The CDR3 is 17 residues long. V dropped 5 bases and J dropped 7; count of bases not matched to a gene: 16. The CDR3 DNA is TGTGCCAGTAGTCGCGGGGGGACCCCAGGATATTGGAATGAGCAGTTCTTC. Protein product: CASSRGGTPGYWNEQFF.

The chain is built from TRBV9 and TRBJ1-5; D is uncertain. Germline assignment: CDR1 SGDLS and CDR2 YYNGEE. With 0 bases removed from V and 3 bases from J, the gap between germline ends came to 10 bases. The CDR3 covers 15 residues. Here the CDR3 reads CASSVGPVANQPQHF. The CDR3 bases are TGTGCCAGCAGCGTAGGGCCTGTCGCCAATCAGCCCCAGCATTTT.

This CDR3 reads CASSEQSNQPQHF. CDR3 bases: TGTGCCAGCAGTGAACAGAGCAATCAGCCCCAGCATTTT. J is TRBJ1-5 and V is TRBV6-1; D remains unclear. Looked up from germline, CDR1 is MNHNS and CDR2 is SASEGT. The CDR3 is 13 amino acids. V lost 2 bases to trimming and J lost 1 base, with 3 bases between them.

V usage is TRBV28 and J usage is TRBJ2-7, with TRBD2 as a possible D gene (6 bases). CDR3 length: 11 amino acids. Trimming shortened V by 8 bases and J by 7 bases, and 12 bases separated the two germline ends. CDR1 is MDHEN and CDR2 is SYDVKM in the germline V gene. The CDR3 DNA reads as TGTGCCAGCCGCTTTGGGGGGGAGCAGTACTTC. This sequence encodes CASRFGGEQYF.

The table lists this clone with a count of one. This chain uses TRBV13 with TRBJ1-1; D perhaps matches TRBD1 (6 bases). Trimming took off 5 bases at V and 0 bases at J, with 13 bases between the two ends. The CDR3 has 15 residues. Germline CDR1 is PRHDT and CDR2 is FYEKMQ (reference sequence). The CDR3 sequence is CASSLRTAMNTEAFF. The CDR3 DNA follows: TGTGCCAGCAGCCTACGGACAGCCATGAACACTGAAGCTTTCTTT.

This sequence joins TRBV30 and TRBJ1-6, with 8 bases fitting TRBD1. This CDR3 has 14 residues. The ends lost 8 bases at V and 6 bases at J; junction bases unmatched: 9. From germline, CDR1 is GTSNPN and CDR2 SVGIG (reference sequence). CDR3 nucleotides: TGTGCCGCCGGACCTGACAGGGGTAATTCACCCCTCCACTTT. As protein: CAAGPDRGNSPLHF.

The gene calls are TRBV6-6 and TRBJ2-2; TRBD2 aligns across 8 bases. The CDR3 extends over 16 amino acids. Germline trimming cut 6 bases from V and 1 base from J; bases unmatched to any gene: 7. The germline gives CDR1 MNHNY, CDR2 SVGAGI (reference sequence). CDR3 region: CASRAGGAGNTGELFF. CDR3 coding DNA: TGTGCCAGCAGGGCCGGGGGGGCCGGGAACACCGGGGAGCTGTTTTTT.

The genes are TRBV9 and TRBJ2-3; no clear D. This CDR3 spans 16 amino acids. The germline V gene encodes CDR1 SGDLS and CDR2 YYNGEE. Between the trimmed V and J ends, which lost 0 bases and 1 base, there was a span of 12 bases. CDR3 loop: CASSVGYTSGTDTQYF. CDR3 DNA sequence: TGTGCCAGCAGCGTAGGTTATACCTCGGGCACAGATACGCAGTATTTT.

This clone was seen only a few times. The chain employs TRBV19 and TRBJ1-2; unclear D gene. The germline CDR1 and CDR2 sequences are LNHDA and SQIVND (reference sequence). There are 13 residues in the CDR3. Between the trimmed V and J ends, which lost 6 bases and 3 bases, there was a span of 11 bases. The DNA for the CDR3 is TGTGCCAGTAGCCGGAACAGCTACTATGGCTACACCTTC. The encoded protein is CASSRNSYYGYTF.